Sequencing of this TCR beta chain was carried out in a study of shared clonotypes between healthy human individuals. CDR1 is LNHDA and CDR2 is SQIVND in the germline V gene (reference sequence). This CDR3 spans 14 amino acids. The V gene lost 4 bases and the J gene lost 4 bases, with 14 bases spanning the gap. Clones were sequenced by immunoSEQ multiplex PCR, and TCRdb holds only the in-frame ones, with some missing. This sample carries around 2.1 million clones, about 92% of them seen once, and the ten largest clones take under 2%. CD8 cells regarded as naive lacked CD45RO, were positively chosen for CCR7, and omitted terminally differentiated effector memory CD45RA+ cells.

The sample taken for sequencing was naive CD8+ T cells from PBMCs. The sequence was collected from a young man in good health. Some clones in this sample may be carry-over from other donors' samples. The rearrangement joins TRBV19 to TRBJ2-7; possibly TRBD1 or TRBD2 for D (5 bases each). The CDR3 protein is CASSTRDEDYEQYF. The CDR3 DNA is TGTGCCAGTAGTACCCGGGACGAGGATTACGAGCAGTACTTC.